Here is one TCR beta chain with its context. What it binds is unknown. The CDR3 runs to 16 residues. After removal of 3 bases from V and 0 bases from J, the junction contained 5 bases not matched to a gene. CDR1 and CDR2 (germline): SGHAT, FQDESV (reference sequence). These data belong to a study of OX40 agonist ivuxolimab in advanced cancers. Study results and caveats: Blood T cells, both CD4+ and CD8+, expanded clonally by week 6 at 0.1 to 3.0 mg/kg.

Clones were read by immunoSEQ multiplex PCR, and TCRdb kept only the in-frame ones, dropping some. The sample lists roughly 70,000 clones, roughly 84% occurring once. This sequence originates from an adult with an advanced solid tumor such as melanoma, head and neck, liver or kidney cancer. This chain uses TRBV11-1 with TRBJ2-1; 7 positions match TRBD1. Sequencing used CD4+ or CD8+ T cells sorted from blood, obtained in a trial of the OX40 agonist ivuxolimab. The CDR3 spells CASSFEGASSYNEQFF. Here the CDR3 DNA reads TGTGCCAGCAGCTTTGAGGGGGCGAGCTCCTACAATGAGCAGTTCTTC.